This TCR beta chain emerged from a study of T cell responses to AZD1222 COVID-19 vaccine. Turning to this clone: Its antigen is currently unknown.

Notes on the study in general: Females outnumbered males among donors, who were mostly white British; clonal diversity was possibly underestimated.

The germline gives CDR1 MDHEN, CDR2 SYDVKM. The CDR3 runs to 12 residues. V dropped 6 bases and J dropped 10 bases, with 10 bases sitting between them. Sequenced by immunoSEQ multiplex PCR; TCRdb stores in-frame clones only, minus some. The table includes 65,000 to 100,000 clones, about 91% detected once. Sequencing used peripheral blood, obtained 28 days after the second AZD1222 dose. The chain is built from TRBV28 and TRBJ1-6, with a weak D call TRBD1 (5 bases). The sequence was collected from an adult who received the AZD1222 COVID-19 vaccine. The chain's CDR3 is CASRGPLSPLHF. The CDR3 DNA reads as TGTGCCAGCAGGGGACCGCTCTCACCCCTCCACTTT.